This T cell receptor (beta chain) emerged from a study of brain T cells in children with intractable seizures. Regarding the study as a whole: Absence of clones before surgery may stem from lower sequencing depth. Patients' HCMV serostatus was unknown; virus specificity rests on CDR3 similarity alone.

CDR3 length: 16 amino acids. Unmatched junction bases numbered 9, after V lost 1 base and J lost 3 bases. CDR1 and CDR2 from the germline V gene are SGHAT and FQNNGV. Sequenced by immunoSEQ multiplex PCR; TCRdb stores in-frame clones only, minus some. The data contain 95,000 to 120,000 clones, under 95% of them singletons. This clone was recorded once. Its antigen is currently unknown. This receptor was taken from a boy under two years old with hemimegalencephaly and intractable seizures. This specimen consisted of peripheral blood, obtained at surgery. The chain carries TRBV11-2 and TRBJ2-7; 7 bases are a match to TRBD1. This CDR3 reads CASSLAPWGQRYEQYF. CDR3 nucleotide sequence: TGTGCCAGCAGCTTAGCTCCTTGGGGACAGCGCTACGAGCAGTACTTC.